The entry below describes one T cell receptor (beta chain). Sequenced by immunoSEQ multiplex PCR; TCRdb stores in-frame clones only, minus some. Of 350,000 to 400,000 clones detected, 89% appear once; the ten largest clones hold about 2%. The source of the sample is a study of Ad26.COV2.S vaccination and SARS-CoV-2 variants. Treatment of the sample: around 19 received Ad26.COV2.S at low or high dose, single or two shots; five or six received placebo; per-sample allocation not given. The study sampled participants on day 63 after the first vaccine or placebo injection. Germline assignment: CDR1 MDHEN and CDR2 SYDVKM. The CDR3 has 12 residues. V was cut by 5 bases and J by 8 bases, with 9 bases left in between.

Sample: peripheral blood, taken in a trial of Ad26.COV2.S vaccine versus placebo. The chain joins TRBV28 to TRBJ1-4, with a possible D match to TRBD1 (5 bases). The clonotype comes from a person aged 18-60 years who received the Ad26.COV2.S COVID-19 vaccine or a placebo. This CDR3 is CASSKGHEKLFF. DNA of the CDR3: TGTGCCAGCAGTAAGGGGCACGAAAAACTGTTTTTT.